This TCR beta chain was captured in a study of early T cells in non-severe SARS-CoV-2 infection. Background on the study: Sequenced material consisted of bulk RNA (from unsorted whole blood), and chains were unpaired. Study results and limitations: The study's VDJdb matching favored anti-spike CD8 responses and missed private and CD4 specificities.

This clonotype turned up a few times. Its target is not known. CDR1 is MNHNS and CDR2 is SASEGT in the germline V gene. This CDR3 comprises 13 residues. V lost 11 bases and J lost 5, with 16 bases in between. The protocol attached unique molecular identifiers to individual cDNA molecules. TCRdb redid the calling of the 5' RACE reads with MiXCR, one entry per CDR3 protein. The sample carries 65,000 to 75,000 distinct CDR3 sequences, 9.5% to 13% recorded once. V usage is TRBV6-1 and J usage is TRBJ2-1; possible D gene TRBD2, 5 bases. What was sequenced was whole blood. The sequence was collected from an adult who was a healthcare worker with PCR-confirmed SARS-CoV-2 infection or an uninfected control (not recorded which). CDR3 coding DNA: TGTGCCGCGCGACGAGGGCGCCACAATGAGCAGTTCTTC. Encoded protein: CAARRGRHNEQFF.